This T cell receptor (beta chain) was identified in a study of blood T cell repertoires in COVID-19. Germline V gene lookup returns CDR1 SGHRS and CDR2 YFSETQ. V was clipped by 4 bases and J by 5 bases, with 12 bases between them. The length of the CDR3 is 13 residues. Assay: immunoSEQ multiplex PCR; the TCRdb copy retains only in-frame clones and omits some. The sample contains tens of thousands of clones, under 90% of which appear only once. This chain connects TRBV5-1 to TRBJ2-5; D is uncertain. This TCR derives from a woman between 55 and 75 years old with acute or convalescent COVID-19. Input material: peripheral blood. This CDR3 reads CASSPGFDETQYF. In DNA form, the CDR3 reads TGCGCCAGCAGCCCCGGGTTTGATGAGACCCAGTACTTC.